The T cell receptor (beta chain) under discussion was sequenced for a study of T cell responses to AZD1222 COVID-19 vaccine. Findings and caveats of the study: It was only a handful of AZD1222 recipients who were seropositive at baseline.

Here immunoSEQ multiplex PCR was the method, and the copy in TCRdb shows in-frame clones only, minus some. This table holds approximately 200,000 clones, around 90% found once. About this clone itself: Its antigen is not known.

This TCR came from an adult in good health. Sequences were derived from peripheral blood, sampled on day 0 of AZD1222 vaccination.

CDR3 amino acids: CASSRDRESSYGYTF. DNA of the CDR3: TGTGCCAGCAGCCGGGACAGGGAATCGAGCTATGGCTACACCTTC. The V gene is TRBV6-5, the J gene TRBJ1-2; 9 bases align to TRBD1. This CDR3 region has 15 residues. In germline, CDR1 is MNHEY, CDR2 SVGAGI. V gave up 6 bases and J gave up 4 bases; unmatched junction bases: 9.